These T cell receptor beta chains were read from a single sample in a study of shared clonotypes between healthy human individuals. The table came from immunoSEQ multiplex PCR; TCRdb's copy has only in-frame clones and leaves some out. This sample has a few hundred thousand clones, with about 97% found just once. Sequenced: naive CD4+ T cells sorted from blood. The source of these receptors is a woman under 40 in good health. Both conserved end residues are part of each CDR3. The order of the fields is clone size, D gene, J gene, V gene, CDR3 DNA, CDR3 protein. A D gene is named only where the DNA matches it firmly. Clone size is shown for a subset of rows, as once, few, many or a class of expanded clone.

clone_size: NA
d_call: TRBD2
j_call: TRBJ2-1
v_call: TRBV11-2
cdr3_nt: TGTGCCAGCAGCACAACCTGGACTAGCGGGAGAAGATACAATGAGCAGTTCTTC
cdr3_aa: CASSTTWTSGRRYNEQFF

clone_size: NA
d_call: NA
j_call: TRBJ1-3
v_call: TRBV28
cdr3_nt: TGTGCCAGCAGTTCCGCCTCCGGGATGACAGGCCCCTCTGGAAACACCATATATTTT
cdr3_aa: CASSSASGMTGPSGNTIYF

clone_size: NA
d_call: TRBD2
j_call: TRBJ2-1
v_call: TRBV18
cdr3_nt: TGTGCCAGCTCACCAAGACTAGCGGATACCTACAATGAGCAGTTCTTC
cdr3_aa: CASSPRLADTYNEQFF

clone_size: NA
d_call: TRBD2
j_call: TRBJ2-1
v_call: TRBV28
cdr3_nt: TGTGCCAGCAGTGGAGAGAGCGGGAGGGATTACAATGAGCAGTTCTTC
cdr3_aa: CASSGESGRDYNEQFF

clone_size: once
d_call: NA
j_call: TRBJ2-7
v_call: TRBV4-1
cdr3_nt: TGCGCCAGCAGCCACTTGACGGGAGCCGGTTACGAGCAGTACTTC
cdr3_aa: CASSHLTGAGYEQYF

clone_size: NA
d_call: NA
j_call: TRBJ2-7
v_call: TRBV6-5
cdr3_nt: TGTGCCAGCAGTTACCTCCTGGAGCAGTACTTC
cdr3_aa: CASSYLLEQYF

clone_size: NA
d_call: NA
j_call: TRBJ1-4
v_call: TRBV1
cdr3_nt: TGCACCAGCAGCTTCCGGGACAGGGGTGAAAAACTGTTTTTT
cdr3_aa: CTSSFRDRGEKLFF

clone_size: NA
d_call: TRBD2
j_call: TRBJ2-1
v_call: TRBV11-2
cdr3_nt: TGTGCCAGCAGCTCCCGGACTAGCGGGAGTTACAATGAGCAGTTCTTC
cdr3_aa: CASSSRTSGSYNEQFF

clone_size: NA
d_call: TRBD2
j_call: TRBJ2-5
v_call: TRBV28
cdr3_nt: TGTGCCAGCAGTTTACTAGCGGGAGCGGGCCAAGAGACCCAGTACTTC
cdr3_aa: CASSLLAGAGQETQYF

clone_size: NA
d_call: NA
j_call: TRBJ1-2
v_call: TRBV5-6
cdr3_nt: TGTGCCAGCAGCAGGCGGGGGGCGGCTAACTATGGCTACACCTTC
cdr3_aa: CASSRRGAANYGYTF

clone_size: once
d_call: NA
j_call: TRBJ2-7
v_call: TRBV25-1
cdr3_nt: TGTGCCAGCACCGAGGGATCGGGGGCCTCCTACGAGCAGTACTTC
cdr3_aa: CASTEGSGASYEQYF

clone_size: NA
d_call: NA
j_call: TRBJ2-7
v_call: TRBV28
cdr3_nt: TGTGCCAGCAGTGCTTCCGGGACACTCTCCTATGAGCAGTACTTC
cdr3_aa: CASSASGTLSYEQYF

clone_size: NA
d_call: NA
j_call: TRBJ2-7
v_call: TRBV20-1
cdr3_nt: TGCAGTGCCTACGGAAGGTACGAGCAGTACTTC
cdr3_aa: CSAYGRYEQYF

clone_size: NA
d_call: TRBD2
j_call: TRBJ2-3
v_call: TRBV5-1
cdr3_nt: TGCGCCAGCAGATTAGCGGGGGGGACAGATACGCAGTATTTT
cdr3_aa: CASRLAGGTDTQYF

clone_size: NA
d_call: NA
j_call: TRBJ2-7
v_call: TRBV5-6
cdr3_nt: TGTGCCAGCAGCTGGACGGGTCTTTCCTACGAGCAGTACTTC
cdr3_aa: CASSWTGLSYEQYF

clone_size: NA
d_call: NA
j_call: TRBJ1-5
v_call: TRBV19
cdr3_nt: TGTGCCAGTAGTATCGGGCCGAACCAGCCCCAGCATTTT
cdr3_aa: CASSIGPNQPQHF

clone_size: NA
d_call: NA
j_call: TRBJ1-1
v_call: TRBV6-6
cdr3_nt: TGTGCCAGCAGTTACCTGGACAGGAACACTGAAGCTTTCTTT
cdr3_aa: CASSYLDRNTEAFF

clone_size: NA
d_call: TRBD1
j_call: TRBJ2-7
v_call: TRBV2
cdr3_nt: TGTGCCAGCAGTGCACGACAGGGTCCCTCCTACGAGCAGTACTTC
cdr3_aa: CASSARQGPSYEQYF

clone_size: NA
d_call: NA
j_call: TRBJ2-3
v_call: TRBV5-1
cdr3_nt: TGCGCCAGCAGCGGTGCGGGGAGCACAGATACGCAGTATTTT
cdr3_aa: CASSGAGSTDTQYF

clone_size: once
d_call: TRBD2
j_call: TRBJ2-2
v_call: TRBV5-1
cdr3_nt: TGCGCCAGCAGCTCCACTAGCGGGAGGGCCGGGACCGGGGAGCTGTTTTTT
cdr3_aa: CASSSTSGRAGTGELFF

clone_size: NA
d_call: NA
j_call: TRBJ2-5
v_call: TRBV2
cdr3_nt: TGTGCCAGCAGGTGGTCGGGAGAAGAGACCCAGTACTTC
cdr3_aa: CASRWSGEETQYF

clone_size: NA
d_call: TRBD1
j_call: TRBJ2-1
v_call: TRBV15
cdr3_nt: TGTGCCACCAGCAGAGGTGGCACAGGGGTGAATGAGCAGTTCTTC
cdr3_aa: CATSRGGTGVNEQFF

clone_size: few
d_call: NA
j_call: TRBJ1-2
v_call: TRBV20-1
cdr3_nt: TGCAGTGCCCACCCTCTCTATGGCTACACCTTC
cdr3_aa: CSAHPLYGYTF

clone_size: once
d_call: NA
j_call: TRBJ2-2
v_call: TRBV5-8
cdr3_nt: TGTGCCAGCAGCTTGAAACAGGTGTACACCGGGGAGCTGTTTTTT
cdr3_aa: CASSLKQVYTGELFF

clone_size: NA
d_call: NA
j_call: TRBJ2-3
v_call: TRBV6-1
cdr3_nt: TGTGCCAGCACGGACTACTTTGATAATACGCAGTATTTT
cdr3_aa: CASTDYFDNTQYF

clone_size: NA
d_call: TRBD1
j_call: TRBJ1-5
v_call: TRBV4-1
cdr3_nt: TGCGCCAGCAGCCAAGATTTGGACAGGGGGAAGCAGCATTTT
cdr3_aa: CASSQDLDRGKQHF

clone_size: NA
d_call: TRBD1
j_call: TRBJ1-1
v_call: TRBV10-3
cdr3_nt: TGTGCCATCAGTGAGTCTCGGACAGGGGGCACTGAAGCTTTCTTT
cdr3_aa: CAISESRTGGTEAFF

clone_size: NA
d_call: NA
j_call: TRBJ2-2
v_call: TRBV28
cdr3_nt: TGTGCCAGCAGTTTGGTTAGCGCCGGGGAGCTGTTTTTT
cdr3_aa: CASSLVSAGELFF

clone_size: NA
d_call: NA
j_call: TRBJ2-1
v_call: TRBV5-1
cdr3_nt: TGCGCCAGCAGCTTGGCGGGAGCGCTTGATGAGCAGTTCTTC
cdr3_aa: CASSLAGALDEQFF

clone_size: NA
d_call: NA
j_call: TRBJ2-7
v_call: TRBV5-4
cdr3_nt: TGTGCCAGCAGCTTGGGTAGCGGAGCCTACGAGCAGTACTTC
cdr3_aa: CASSLGSGAYEQYF

clone_size: few
d_call: NA
j_call: TRBJ1-2
v_call: TRBV28
cdr3_nt: TGTGCCAGCAGTTCGACAGCTAACTATGGCTACACCTTC
cdr3_aa: CASSSTANYGYTF

clone_size: NA
d_call: TRBD1
j_call: TRBJ1-4
v_call: TRBV28
cdr3_nt: TGTGCCAGCAGTTTGACTCGGACAGGGGCAACTAATGAAAAACTGTTTTTT
cdr3_aa: CASSLTRTGATNEKLFF

clone_size: NA
d_call: TRBD1
j_call: TRBJ1-2
v_call: TRBV4-1
cdr3_nt: TGCGCCAGCAGCCAAGATCAAGGACAGGGTAATTTCGATGGCTACACCTTC
cdr3_aa: CASSQDQGQGNFDGYTF

clone_size: once
d_call: TRBD2
j_call: TRBJ2-1
v_call: TRBV5-4
cdr3_nt: TGTGCCAGCAGCATCCTTAGAGCGGGAGATATTAATGAGCAGTTCTTC
cdr3_aa: CASSILRAGDINEQFF

clone_size: NA
d_call: NA
j_call: TRBJ1-2
v_call: TRBV6-1
cdr3_nt: TGTGCCAGCAAGTCGGGGAGTGATGGCTACACCTTC
cdr3_aa: CASKSGSDGYTF

clone_size: NA
d_call: TRBD1
j_call: TRBJ1-2
v_call: TRBV11-2
cdr3_nt: TGTGCCAGCAGCTCGGGACAGTGGGAGGGCTACACCTTC
cdr3_aa: CASSSGQWEGYTF

clone_size: NA
d_call: NA
j_call: TRBJ2-3
v_call: TRBV27
cdr3_nt: TGTGCCAGCAGTAGATTGTTGCTAGTAACAGATACGCAGTATTTT
cdr3_aa: CASSRLLLVTDTQYF

clone_size: NA
d_call: NA
j_call: TRBJ2-7
v_call: TRBV18
cdr3_nt: TGTGCCAGCTCACCCCCGAGCAACACCTACGAGCAGTACTTC
cdr3_aa: CASSPPSNTYEQYF

clone_size: NA
d_call: NA
j_call: TRBJ2-1
v_call: TRBV11-2
cdr3_nt: TGTGCCAGCAGCACAGCCGGGATTAGCTCCTACAATGAGCAGTTCTTC
cdr3_aa: CASSTAGISSYNEQFF

clone_size: NA
d_call: TRBD1
j_call: TRBJ2-3
v_call: TRBV2
cdr3_nt: TGTGCCAGCAGTAAGGGGGCGAGTTTCACAGATACGCAGTATTTT
cdr3_aa: CASSKGASFTDTQYF

clone_size: NA
d_call: NA
j_call: TRBJ2-7
v_call: TRBV6-5
cdr3_nt: TGTGCCAGGGGTTACGAGCAGTACTTC
cdr3_aa: CARGYEQYF

clone_size: NA
d_call: TRBD2
j_call: TRBJ2-7
v_call: TRBV6-5
cdr3_nt: TGTGCCAGCAGTGCGGGACTAGCGGGCCCCTACGAGCAGTACTTC
cdr3_aa: CASSAGLAGPYEQYF

clone_size: NA
d_call: TRBD2
j_call: TRBJ2-7
v_call: TRBV5-1
cdr3_nt: TGCGCCAGCAGGACTAGCGGGACCTACGAGCAGTACTTC
cdr3_aa: CASRTSGTYEQYF

clone_size: NA
d_call: TRBD2
j_call: TRBJ2-5
v_call: TRBV6-5
cdr3_nt: TGTGCCAGCAGTTCCATAGCGGGAGTAGAGACCCAGTACTTC
cdr3_aa: CASSSIAGVETQYF

clone_size: NA
d_call: TRBD2
j_call: TRBJ2-7
v_call: TRBV5-1
cdr3_nt: TGCGCCAGCAGCCCCGGGACTAGCGGGAGGTTCTCCTACGAGCAGTACTTC
cdr3_aa: CASSPGTSGRFSYEQYF

clone_size: NA
d_call: TRBD2
j_call: TRBJ2-3
v_call: TRBV4-1
cdr3_nt: TGCGCCAGCAGCCTCGAGCGGGAGTGGGATACGCAGTATTTT
cdr3_aa: CASSLEREWDTQYF

clone_size: NA
d_call: NA
j_call: TRBJ2-7
v_call: TRBV6-5
cdr3_nt: TGTGCCAGCAGTTCTGTCGGCGCCGACTACGAGCAGTACTTC
cdr3_aa: CASSSVGADYEQYF

clone_size: NA
d_call: TRBD1
j_call: TRBJ1-1
v_call: TRBV7-9
cdr3_nt: TGTGCCAGCAGCAATTATGACAGGGGGAACACTGAAGCTTTCTTT
cdr3_aa: CASSNYDRGNTEAFF